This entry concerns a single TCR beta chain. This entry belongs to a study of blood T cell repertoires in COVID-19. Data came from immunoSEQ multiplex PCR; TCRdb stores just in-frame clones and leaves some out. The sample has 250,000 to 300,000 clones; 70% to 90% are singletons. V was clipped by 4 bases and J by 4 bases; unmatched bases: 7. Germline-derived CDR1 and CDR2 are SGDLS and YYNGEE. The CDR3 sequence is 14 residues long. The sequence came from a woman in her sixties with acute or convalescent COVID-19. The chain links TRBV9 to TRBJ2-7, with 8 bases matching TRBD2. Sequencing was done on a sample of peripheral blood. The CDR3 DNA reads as TGTGCCAGCAGCCCTCTAGCGGGCTTTTACGAGCAGTACTTC. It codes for CASSPLAGFYEQYF. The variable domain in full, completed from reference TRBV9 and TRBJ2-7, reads DSGVTQTPKHLITATGQRVTLRCSPRSGDLSVYWYQQSLDQGLQFLIQYYNGEERAKGNILERFSAQQFPDLHSELNLSSLELGDSALYFCASSPLAGFYEQYFGPGTRLTVT.